The 29 T cell receptor beta chains presented below share a single source sample, sequenced in a study of lung T cells in sarcoidosis with Löfgren's syndrome. TCRdb re-called the reads through MiXCR, storing one row per CDR3 protein. The data hold roughly 63,000 distinct CDR3 sequences, with roughly 20% observed a single time. Sequencing was performed on CD4+ T cells from PBMCs. These receptors were taken from a human donor with sarcoidosis (Löfgren's syndrome or another form), or a control subject (not recorded which).

As regards this clonotype: Possible read error: a much larger clone is one base away. The V call is TRBV18, the J call TRBJ2-5, with D possibly being TRBD2 (5 bases). The V end lost 0 bases, the J end lost 9 bases, and 11 bases lay between the germline ends. The germline gives CDR1 KGHSH, CDR2 LQKENI. CDR3 size: 13 residues. The CDR3 nucleotides are TGTGCCAGCTCACCACCAGGGATGGAGGCCCAGTACTTC. This gives the protein CASSPPGMEAQYF.

This clonotype came up a few times. Sequence at one end of the junction differs from germline and may be a read error. The CDR3, as DNA: TGCGCCAGCAGCTTCGATAGCAATCAGCCCCGGCATTTT. Its translation is CASSFDSNQPRHF. The rearrangement joins TRBV5-1 to TRBJ1-5; D not certain. The CDR3 is 13 amino acids. Germline loops: CDR1 SGHRS, CDR2 YFSETQ.

There are many counts of this clonotype. The V gene is TRBV20-1, the J gene TRBJ2-5, with 9 bases matching TRBD2. The V gene's germline CDR1 is DFQATT and CDR2 SNEGSKA (reference sequence). The CDR3 is 14 residues long. V was clipped by 7 bases and J by 5 bases; unmatched bases: 11. The CDR3 spells CSGVAGDRGETQYF. CDR3 in DNA: TGCAGTGGAGTAGCGGGAGATCGTGGGGAGACCCAGTACTTC.

Ten or more counts support this clonotype. The chain combines TRBV25-1 with TRBJ1-5, with D unresolved. The V end lost 8 bases, the J end lost 1 base, and 9 bases lay between the germline ends. The CDR3 consists of 13 residues. Germline assignment: CDR1 MGHDK and CDR2 SYGVNS. CDR3 sequence reads: CASGEGSNQPQHF. The CDR3 coding sequence is TGTGCCAGCGGCGAAGGCAGCAATCAGCCCCAGCATTTT.

The V gene is TRBV7-2, the J gene TRBJ2-6, with unresolved D. Per germline, CDR1 SGHTA and CDR2 FQGNSA. V lost 6 bases to trimming and J lost 4 bases, with 4 bases between them. CDR3 length: 12 residues. CDR3 in amino acids: CASRPGANVLTF. CDR3 nucleotide sequence: TGTGCCAGCAGGCCGGGGGCCAACGTCCTGACTTTC. Variable domain in full (rest from reference TRBV7-2 and TRBJ2-6): GAGVSQSPSNKVTEKGKDVELRCDPISGHTALYWYRQSLGQGLEFLIYFQGNSAPDKSGLPSDRFSAERTGGSVSTLTIQRTQQEDSAVYLCASRPGANVLTFGAGSRLTVL.

This rearrangement joins TRBV7-2 to TRBJ1-1, with D hard to call. This CDR3 contains 15 residues. The germline gives CDR1 SGHTA, CDR2 FQGNSA. V was clipped by 1 base and J by 6 bases, with 15 bases between them. CDR3 residues: CASSLEHRANAEAFF. The CDR3 DNA reads TGTGCCAGCAGCTTAGAACATCGGGCTAACGCTGAAGCTTTCTTT.

The V gene is TRBV13, the J gene TRBJ1-1, with D unresolved. This CDR3 has 13 residues. The V end lost 6 bases, the J end lost 1 base, and 9 bases lay between the germline ends. The germline gives CDR1 PRHDT, CDR2 FYEKMQ (reference sequence). CDR3 DNA sequence: TGTGCCAGCAGACCGAAGCAGAACACTGAAGCTTTCTTT. Translation gives CASRPKQNTEAFF.

This clonotype was detected only a few times. The chain combines TRBV4-3 with TRBJ2-7; a weak D match, TRBD2 (6 bases). Germline V gene lookup returns CDR1 LGHNA and CDR2 YSLEER. V was pared by 0 bases and J by 7 bases, with 13 bases between. The CDR3 contains 14 residues. The DNA of the CDR3 is TGCGCCAGCAGCCAAGAGGGGGGTCTCCGGGAGCAGTACTTC. It is translated as CASSQEGGLREQYF.

This clonotype was observed many times. The chain links TRBV6-1 to TRBJ2-5; D may be TRBD1 (6 bases). Trimming cost V 5 bases and J 4 bases, with 17 bases left between them. This CDR3 has 15 residues. Germline V gene lookup returns CDR1 MNHNS and CDR2 SASEGT. The CDR3 is CASSSQTGSPETQYF. In nucleotides, the CDR3 is TGTGCCAGCAGTTCCCAGACAGGTAGCCCAGAGACCCAGTACTTC.

This rearrangement joins TRBV2 to TRBJ1-5; D gene ambiguous. The length of the CDR3 is 14 residues. Germline CDR1 SNHLY, CDR2 FYNNEI. Trimming took 3 bases from V and 7 from J, leaving 13 bases between them. CDR3 nucleotides: TGTGCCAGCAGTGACGGCTCGGGAAAGCAGCCCCAGCATTTT. Translation: CASSDGSGKQPQHF.

This clonotype occurred once. A single base separates this from a much larger clone, so it may be a read error. This CDR3 reads CACSLDTVNTEAFF. The CDR3 DNA reads TGCGCCTGCAGCTTGGACACAGTGAACACTGAAGCTTTCTTT. J is TRBJ1-1 and V is TRBV5-1; D might be TRBD1 (5 bases). CDR3 length: 14 residues. CDR1 is SGHRS, CDR2 YFSETQ, per germline.

The chain has TRBV5-1 and TRBJ2-5; TRBD2 agrees at 7 bases. The V gene's germline CDR1 is SGHRS and CDR2 YFSETQ. V was clipped by 2 bases and J by 1 base; unmatched bases: 5. The CDR3 sequence is 15 residues long. The CDR3 region has the DNA TGCGCCAGCAGCTTCCCCGGGGGGACCCAAGAGACCCAGTACTTC. Amino acid sequence: CASSFPGGTQETQYF.

In its sample, this clonotype was seen many times. The genes are TRBV6-1 and TRBJ2-1; 8 nucleotides align to TRBD1. This CDR3 comprises 14 residues. Germline lookup yields CDR1 MNHNS and CDR2 SASEGT. Unmatched junction bases numbered 7, after V lost 6 bases and J lost 6 bases. The DNA of the CDR3 is TGTGCCAGCAGCCCGGACAGGGAGCGCAATGAGCAGTTCTTC. This sequence encodes CASSPDRERNEQFF.

A few counts support this clonotype. The chain couples TRBV12-3 or TRBV12-4 to TRBJ1-1; 7 bases map to TRBD1. The CDR3 covers 15 residues. The V and J ends lost 6 bases and 3 bases, in that order; junction bases with no gene match: 10. CDR3 amino acids: CASSFSTGRDTEAFF. The CDR3 DNA reads as TGTGCCAGCAGCTTTTCGACAGGGAGGGACACTGAAGCTTTCTTT.

This clonotype has ten or more counts. The J gene is TRBJ2-3, the V gene TRBV2, with 11 bases fitting TRBD2. V trimming: 7 bases; J trimming: 4 bases; junction bases outside the gene matches: 4. Per the germline V gene, CDR1 is SNHLY and CDR2 is FYNNEI. This CDR3 spans 14 amino acids. In DNA form, the CDR3 reads TGTGCCAGCAAGGGACTAGCGGAGTCAGATACGCAGTATTTT. Translated: CASKGLAESDTQYF.

This clonotype was observed at least ten times. The DNA for the CDR3 is TGCAGTGCTGTACTAGCGGGGGAAGGAGAGACCCAGTACTTC. It is translated as CSAVLAGEGETQYF. The chain carries TRBV20-1 and TRBJ2-5, with TRBD2 identical over 11 bases. The V gene end was trimmed by 5 bases and the J gene end by 4 bases; junction bases not matched to a gene: 6. Germline V lookup: CDR1 DFQATT, CDR2 SNEGSKA (reference sequence). The CDR3 length is 14 residues.

As to this clonotype: A much larger clonotype is one base distant, so this may be a read error. The V and J genes are TRBV19 and TRBJ2-1, with 9 bases aligning to TRBD1. The CDR3 loop spans 15 amino acids. CDR1 and CDR2 (germline): LNHDA, SQIVND (reference sequence). In DNA, the CDR3 is TGTGCCAGTAGTAGGACAGGGGCGAAATACAATGGGCAGTTCTTC. It encodes CASSRTGAKYNGQFF. Using reference TRBV19 and TRBJ2-1 for the parts outside the CDR3, the full variable domain is DGGITQSPKYLFRKEGQNVTLSCEQNLNHDAMYWYRQDPGQGLRLIYYSQIVNDFQKGDIAEGYSVSREKKESFPLTVTSAQKNPTAFYLCASSRTGAKYNGQFFGPGTRLTVL.

This clonotype was found a few times. This chain links TRBV18 with TRBJ1-1, with D perhaps matching TRBD1 (6 bases). The CDR3 loop spans 14 amino acids. With 4 bases removed from V and 5 bases from J, the gap between germline ends came to 14 bases. CDR1 is KGHSH, CDR2 LQKENI, per germline. The CDR3 DNA reads TGTGCCAGCTCACTTGGGGGCCCGGGGACTGAAGCTTTCTTT. Translating it yields CASSLGGPGTEAFF.

This clonotype was observed many times. The gene calls are TRBV20-1 and TRBJ1-1; no firm D call. Trimming shortened V by 3 bases and J by 1 base, and 6 bases separated the two germline ends. The CDR3 spans 12 residues. Germline V gene lookup returns CDR1 DFQATT and CDR2 SNEGSKA (reference sequence). The CDR3 DNA reads as TGCAGTGCTAGCCTCAGGAACACTGAAGCTTTCTTT. It encodes CSASLRNTEAFF.

The V gene is TRBV19, the J gene TRBJ1-1; tentative D call: TRBD1 (6 bases). The CDR3 sequence is 15 residues long. Deletions cut 6 bases from V and 4 bases from J, with 18 bases between. The germline CDR1 and CDR2 sequences are LNHDA and SQIVND (reference sequence). Here the CDR3 reads CASRPIQGDGTEAFF. The CDR3 DNA reads as TGTGCCAGTAGGCCTATACAGGGTGACGGCACTGAAGCTTTCTTT. The variable domain in full, completed from reference TRBV19 and TRBJ1-1, reads DGGITQSPKYLFRKEGQNVTLSCEQNLNHDAMYWYRQDPGQGLRLIYYSQIVNDFQKGDIAEGYSVSREKKESFPLTVTSAQKNPTAFYLCASRPIQGDGTEAFFGQGTRLTVV.

This clonotype was picked up one time. V usage is TRBV24-1 and J usage is TRBJ2-5; D perhaps matches TRBD2 (5 bases). Trimming removed 3 bases from V and 0 bases from J, with 7 bases in between. This CDR3 is 14 amino acids long. CDR1 KGHDR and CDR2 SFDVKD come from the germline V gene. This CDR3 is CATSDRENQETQYF. The CDR3 DNA follows: TGTGCCACCAGTGATCGGGAAAACCAAGAGACCCAGTACTTC.

The chain is built from TRBV7-2 and TRBJ2-1, with TRBD1 matching 7 bases. J lost 3 bases, V lost 3 bases, and 5 bases had no gene match. Germline assignment: CDR1 SGHTA and CDR2 FQGNSA. The CDR3 consists of 15 residues. The CDR3 reads CASSLAGTVYNEQFF. The CDR3 nucleotides are TGTGCCAGCAGCTTGGCCGGGACAGTCTACAATGAGCAGTTCTTC.

In regard to this clonotype: One base away lies a much larger clone, so this may be a sequencing read error. V and J are TRBV20-1 and TRBJ2-7, with a tentative D call TRBD2 (5 bases). Trimming removed 6 bases at V and 5 bases at J, with 29 bases between. Germline V gene sequence: CDR1 DFQATT, CDR2 SNEGSKA (reference sequence). There are 17 residues in the CDR3. CDR3: CSAKPLSGTNGKDEQYF. The CDR3 nucleotides are TGCAGTGCCAAACCCCTTAGTGGAACTAACGGGAAAGACGAGCAGTACTTC.

This clonotype was found many times. The chain couples TRBV20-1 to TRBJ2-5; 7 bases map to TRBD2. The CDR3 spans 12 residues. Losses at the gene ends were 6 bases for V and 4 bases for J; bases not matched to a gene: 5. From germline, CDR1 is DFQATT and CDR2 SNEGSKA (reference sequence). Here the CDR3 DNA reads TGCAGTGCCCCGACTAGCTCAGAGACCCAGTACTTC. Its protein product is CSAPTSSETQYF.

This clonotype showed up just a few times. The chain is built from TRBV19 and TRBJ1-5; the D gene is possibly TRBD1 (6 bases). From germline, CDR1 is LNHDA and CDR2 SQIVND (reference sequence). The CDR3 consists of 15 residues. Trimming removed 3 bases at V and 2 bases at J, with 11 bases between. The CDR3 sequence: CASSIVTGRNQPQHF. CDR3 nucleotide sequence: TGTGCCAGTAGTATCGTGACAGGCCGCAATCAGCCCCAGCATTTT.

This clonotype appeared many times. The V call is TRBV28, the J call TRBJ2-7; 11 bases are a match to TRBD2. V trimming: 6 bases; J trimming: 7 bases; junction bases outside the gene matches: 11. CDR3 size: 15 residues. CDR1 is MDHEN, CDR2 SYDVKM, per germline. CDR3 in DNA: TGTGCCAGCAGCCCGAGACTAGCGGGACCGGGTGAGCAGTACTTC. Encoded protein: CASSPRLAGPGEQYF.

This clonotype was seen more than once but under ten times. Here the CDR3 reads CASSARGLPEKLFF. The CDR3 DNA is TGTGCCAGTAGTGCCCGAGGACTGCCTGAAAAACTGTTTTTT. This rearrangement joins TRBV19 to TRBJ1-4; D not certain. CDR3 length: 14 residues. The V gene lost 5 bases and the J gene lost 7 bases, with 14 bases spanning the gap. Germline-derived CDR1 and CDR2 are LNHDA and SQIVND (reference sequence).

The table lists this clonotype with a few counts. The chain uses TRBV12-3 or TRBV12-4 and TRBJ1-1; D is uncertain. This CDR3 has 12 residues. The V and J ends lost 5 bases and 5 bases respectively, with 9 bases between them. The CDR3 reads CASSGLRTEAFF. As DNA, the CDR3 is TGTGCCAGCAGTGGATTGAGGACTGAAGCTTTCTTT.

This clonotype was observed at least ten times. This chain links TRBV20-1 with TRBJ2-1; possible D gene TRBD2, 5 bases. This CDR3 contains 14 residues. With 6 bases removed from V and 4 bases from J, the gap between germline ends came to 16 bases. Germline values: CDR1 DFQATT, CDR2 SNEGSKA (reference sequence). The CDR3 reads CSAPRDLTYNEQFF. The CDR3 DNA reads TGCAGTGCCCCTCGGGATCTTACTTACAATGAGCAGTTCTTC.